This record looks at one TCR beta chain sequence and its context. Its target is unknown. TCRdb independently ran MiXCR on the 5' RACE reads; one entry per CDR3 protein. The sample lists 350,000 to 400,000 distinct CDR3 sequences, roughly an eighth occurring once. The record originates from a study of T-cell memory formation after mild COVID-19. Findings and limits, study-wide: Detection of some responders pre-infection suggested pre-existing cross-reactive memory T cells participated. There was no confirmation that second-wave clones peaking on day 37 were SARS-CoV-2 specific. Mostly located in CM and EM were contracting CD4+ clones, with contracting CD8+ clones located in EMRA. Contracting clones, day 15 to 85, had balanced CD4/CD8, and later expanders favored CD4+.

V shed 1 base and J shed 3 bases, with 6 bases lying between them. The CDR3 spans 13 residues. Material for sequencing was PBMCs or a T cell subset sorted from them (not recorded which). This chain connects TRBV12-3 or TRBV12-4 to TRBJ1-1; the D is unclear. The origin of this receptor is a man aged 18-30 years who had mild COVID-19 (a few samples of this study predate the infection). Cell type and time point are not known. The CDR3 sequence: CASSLEGHTEAFF. The CDR3 nucleotides read TGTGCCAGCAGTTTAGAGGGCCACACTGAAGCTTTCTTT.